What follows describes a single T cell receptor beta chain. Its antigen is currently unknown. This sample was included in a study of multiple sclerosis patients with progressive multifocal leukoencephalopathy. Study-wide results and caveats: Expanded clones at PML onset predated and persisted through natalizumab therapy.

The method was immunoSEQ multiplex PCR; TCRdb's version includes in-frame clones alone and lacks a portion of them. The table has fewer than 35,000 clones, around 90% seen once; the top ten hold about 1.3%. Time point noted: about a year of natalizumab therapy. CDR1 and CDR2 from the germline V gene are MNHEY and SVGAGI. V gave up 2 bases and J gave up 5 bases, with 18 bases separating them. The CDR3 totals 16 residues. The gene calls are TRBV6-5 and TRBJ1-2; weak D call: TRBD1 (5 bases). Specimen: PBMCs, collected from a patient treated with natalizumab. The clonotype comes from a human donor with multiple sclerosis. The CDR3, as DNA: TGTGCCAGCAGTTACAATGCCCGGGGCATCGGGTATGGCTACACCTTC. Its translation is CASSYNARGIGYGYTF.